The entry below gives a single TCR beta chain sequence along with its context. TCRdb keeps only in-frame clones here, not all; method: immunoSEQ multiplex PCR. The profile shows around 50,000 clones, around 93% of them singletons. This CDR3 comprises 18 residues. V shed 0 bases and J shed 4 bases, with 21 bases lying between them. CDR1 and CDR2 from the germline V gene are WSHSY and SAAADI. This sample is drawn from a study of control samples from healthy donors and cancer patients. The receptor was isolated from a man aged 30 to 45 with colorectal cancer. The chain is built from TRBV10-2 and TRBJ1-2; maybe TRBD1 (6 bases). What was sequenced was PBMCs. CDR3 in amino acids: CASSESWGAPGRAYGYTF. CDR3 in DNA: TGCGCCAGCAGTGAGTCATGGGGGGCGCCCGGGCGAGCCTATGGCTACACCTTC.